Listed below are T cell receptor beta chains from one sample, sequenced in a study of OX40 agonist ivuxolimab in advanced cancers. The data were produced by immunoSEQ multiplex PCR, yet TCRdb's version contains in-frame clones alone and is incomplete. Of 60,000 to 85,000 clones listed, about 89% were seen once; the top ten hold 3.5% to 4.5%. Source: CD4+ or CD8+ T cells sorted from blood, taken in a trial of the OX40 agonist ivuxolimab. The receptors derive from an adult with an advanced solid tumor such as melanoma, head and neck, liver or kidney cancer. The CDR3 runs from the conserved cysteine through the conserved F or W. The D gene is left open where the match is weak. Where a row states a size, it is once, few, many or the class of an expanded clone; other rows omit it.

clone size	D gene	CDR3 length	V gene	J gene	CDR3 protein	CDR3 DNA
NA	NA	13	TRBV4-3	TRBJ2-3	CASSQGRFDTQYF	TGCGCCAGCAGCCAAGGACGCTTCGATACGCAGTATTTT
NA	NA	15	TRBV11-2	TRBJ2-3	CASSLWDGSTDTQYF	TGTGCCAGCAGCTTATGGGACGGAAGCACAGATACGCAGTATTTT
NA	NA	18	TRBV11-3	TRBJ2-3	CASSPNPGLSASTDTQYF	TGTGCCAGCAGCCCAAACCCGGGACTGTCCGCTAGCACAGATACGCAGTATTTT
NA	TRBD1	15	TRBV5-6	TRBJ1-2	CASSSLNRGRNGYTF	TGTGCCAGCAGCTCTCTTAACAGGGGGCGCAATGGCTACACCTTC
NA	NA	15	TRBV27	TRBJ1-2	CASSLRGAPSYGYTF	TGTGCCAGCAGCCTACGCGGGGCGCCGAGCTATGGCTACACCTTC
NA	NA	17	TRBV27	TRBJ2-6	CASRSSWLLSGANVLTF	TGTGCCAGCCGGTCCTCGTGGCTCCTCTCTGGGGCCAACGTCCTGACTTTC
NA	NA	13	TRBV5-4	TRBJ1-1	CASSQVGTAEAFF	TGTGCCAGCAGCCAGGTGGGGACGGCCGAAGCTTTCTTT
NA	TRBD1	15	TRBV6-5	TRBJ1-4	CASRPDRATNEKLFF	TGTGCCAGCAGACCCGACAGGGCAACTAATGAAAAACTGTTTTTT
NA	TRBD2	15	TRBV27	TRBJ2-7	CASSLQGGSSPEQYF	TGTGCCAGCAGCCTCCAGGGCGGGAGCTCACCCGAGCAGTACTTC
NA	TRBD2	17	TRBV9	TRBJ2-1	CASSVEIGASGNNEQFF	TGTGCCAGCAGCGTAGAAATCGGGGCTAGCGGGAACAATGAGCAGTTCTTC
NA	NA	11	TRBV28	TRBJ1-5	CGAGSYQPQHF	TGTGGCGCGGGGTCTTATCAGCCCCAGCATTTT
NA	NA	15	TRBV13	TRBJ2-5	CASSLRDHKPGTQYF	TGTGCCAGCAGCTTAAGGGACCACAAACCCGGGACCCAGTACTTC
NA	NA	14	TRBV11-2	TRBJ2-2	CASSPSSNTGELFF	TGTGCCAGCAGCCCCAGTAGTAACACCGGGGAGCTGTTTTTT
NA	NA	15	TRBV28	TRBJ1-5	CASSLGVGSNQPQHF	TGTGCCAGCAGTCTAGGGGTTGGTAGCAATCAGCCCCAGCATTTT
once	NA	13	TRBV7-2	TRBJ1-5	CASSPQGNQPQHF	TGTGCCAGCAGCCCGCAGGGGAACCAGCCCCAGCATTTT
NA	NA	14	TRBV11-1	TRBJ2-5	CASSQRAIRETQYF	TGTGCCAGCAGCCAACGGGCGATTCGAGAGACCCAGTACTTC
NA	NA	15	TRBV11-2	TRBJ2-5	CASSLLRTGKETQYF	TGTGCCAGCAGCTTACTCCGAACAGGGAAGGAGACCCAGTACTTC
NA	TRBD1	15	TRBV18	TRBJ2-7	CASSFTGTGRYEQYF	TGTGCCAGCTCATTTACCGGGACAGGCCGGTACGAGCAGTACTTC
NA	NA	15	TRBV7-9	TRBJ2-7	CASSPGGTQNYEQYF	TGTGCCAGCAGCCCAGGGGGGACGCAGAACTACGAGCAGTACTTC
few	NA	15	TRBV6-5	TRBJ1-6	CASSYLGTSNSPLHF	TGTGCCAGCAGTTATCTCGGGACGAGTAATTCACCCCTCCACTTT
few	NA	14	TRBV7-2	TRBJ2-7	CASSLDPGAHEQYF	TGTGCCAGCAGCTTAGACCCGGGGGCCCACGAGCAGTACTTC
NA	NA	13	TRBV10-3	TRBJ1-5	CAISGNENQPQHF	TGTGCCATCAGTGGAAACGAAAATCAGCCCCAGCATTTT
once	NA	13	TRBV27	TRBJ1-1	CASSHREHTEAFF	TGTGCCAGCAGTCATCGGGAGCACACTGAAGCTTTCTTT
NA	NA	14	TRBV6-5	TRBJ2-6	CASSYSGGANVLTF	TGTGCCAGCAGTTACTCCGGCGGGGCCAACGTCCTGACTTTC